Sequencing of this T cell receptor beta chain was carried out in a study of cytomegalovirus exposure and HLA in healthy donors. Study-level points and caveats: Association of a missense DCLRE1C variant with TCR beta V- and J-gene trimming was reported in a later analysis.

To note about this clone: Its matching antigen is unknown.

Looked up from germline, CDR1 is SGHNT and CDR2 is YENEEA. Trimming cost V 5 bases and J 8 bases, with 15 bases left between them. The CDR3 length is 13 residues. Primers: 60 Vbeta forward and 13 Jbeta reverse. Here immunoSEQ multiplex PCR was the method, and the copy in TCRdb shows in-frame clones only, minus some. The data contain 90,000 to 150,000 clones, about 60% of them singletons. The chain uses TRBV11-3 and TRBJ1-1, with D possibly TRBD1 on 5 matching bases. Specimen: PBMCs. The origin of this receptor is a man aged 35 to 55 in good health and CMV-seropositive. DNA for the CDR3: TGTGCCAGCAGCCACGGGGGAAGAGGCGAAGCTTTCTTT. Translated, it gives CASSHGGRGEAFF.